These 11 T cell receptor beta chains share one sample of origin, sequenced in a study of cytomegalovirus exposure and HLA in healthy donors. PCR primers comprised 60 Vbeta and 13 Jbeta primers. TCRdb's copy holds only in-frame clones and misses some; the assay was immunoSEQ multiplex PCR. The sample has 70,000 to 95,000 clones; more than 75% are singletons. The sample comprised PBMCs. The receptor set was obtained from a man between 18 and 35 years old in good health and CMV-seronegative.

Here the CDR3 reads CASSPPGEPNEKLFF. In nucleotides, the CDR3 is TGTGCCAGTAGTCCGCCGGGGGAGCCTAATGAAAAACTGTTTTTT. The rearrangement uses TRBV19 and TRBJ1-4, with a weak D call TRBD1 (5 bases). The CDR3 consists of 15 residues. The V end lost 5 bases, the J end lost 3 bases, and 13 bases lay between the germline ends. Germline CDR1 is LNHDA and CDR2 is SQIVND (reference sequence).

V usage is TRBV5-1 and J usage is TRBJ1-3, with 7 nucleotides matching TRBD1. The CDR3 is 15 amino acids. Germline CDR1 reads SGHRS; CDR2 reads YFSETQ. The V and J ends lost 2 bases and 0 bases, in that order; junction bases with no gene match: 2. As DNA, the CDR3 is TGCGCCAGCAGCTTAACAGGGGCCTCTGGAAACACCATATATTTT. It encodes CASSLTGASGNTIYF.

This CDR3 is CASSPSSGLGNEQFF. In nucleotides, the CDR3 is TGTGCCAGCTCACCATCGAGCGGACTGGGCAATGAGCAGTTCTTC. The rearrangement uses TRBV18 and TRBJ2-1; weak D call: TRBD2 (5 bases). V gave up 2 bases and J gave up 6 bases, with 14 bases separating them. The CDR3 spans 15 residues. Germline values: CDR1 KGHSH, CDR2 LQKENI. Using reference TRBV18 and TRBJ2-1 for the parts outside the CDR3, the full variable domain is NAGVMQNPRHLVRRRGQEARLRCSPMKGHSHVYWYRQLPEEGLKFMVYLQKENIIDESGMPKERFSAEFPKEGPSILRIQQVVRGDSAAYFCASSPSSGLGNEQFFGPGTRLTVL.

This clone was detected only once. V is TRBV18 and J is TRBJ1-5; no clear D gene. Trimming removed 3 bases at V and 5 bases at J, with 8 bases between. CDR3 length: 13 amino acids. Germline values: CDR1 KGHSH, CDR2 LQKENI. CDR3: CASSPSQDQPQHF. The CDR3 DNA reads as TGTGCCAGCTCACCCTCCCAGGATCAGCCCCAGCATTTT. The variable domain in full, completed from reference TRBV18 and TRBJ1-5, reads NAGVMQNPRHLVRRRGQEARLRCSPMKGHSHVYWYRQLPEEGLKFMVYLQKENIIDESGMPKERFSAEFPKEGPSILRIQQVVRGDSAAYFCASSPSQDQPQHFGDGTRLSIL.

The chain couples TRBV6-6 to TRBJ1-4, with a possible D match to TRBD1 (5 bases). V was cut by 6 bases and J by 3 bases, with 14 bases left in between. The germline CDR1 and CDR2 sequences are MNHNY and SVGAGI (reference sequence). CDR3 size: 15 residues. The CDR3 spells CASSPTRASNEKLFF. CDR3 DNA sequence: TGTGCCAGCAGCCCAACCAGGGCTTCTAATGAAAAACTGTTTTTT.

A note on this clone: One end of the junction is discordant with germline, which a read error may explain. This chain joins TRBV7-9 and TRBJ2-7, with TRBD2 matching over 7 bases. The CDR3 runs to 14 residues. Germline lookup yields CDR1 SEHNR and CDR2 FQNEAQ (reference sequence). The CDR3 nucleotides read TGTTCCAGCAGCTTACCAGCGGGGCCCTACGAGCAGTACTTC. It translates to CSSSLPAGPYEQYF.

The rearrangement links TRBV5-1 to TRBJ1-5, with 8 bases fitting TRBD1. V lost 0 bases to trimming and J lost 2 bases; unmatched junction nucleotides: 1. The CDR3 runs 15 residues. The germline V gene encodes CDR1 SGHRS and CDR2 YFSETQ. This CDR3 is CASSLDRGGNQPQHF. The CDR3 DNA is TGCGCCAGCAGCTTGGACAGGGGGGGCAATCAGCCCCAGCATTTT.

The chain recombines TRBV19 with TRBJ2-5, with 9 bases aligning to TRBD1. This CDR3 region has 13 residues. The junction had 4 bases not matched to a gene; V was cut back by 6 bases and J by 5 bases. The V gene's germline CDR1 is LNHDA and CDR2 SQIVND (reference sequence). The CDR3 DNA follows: TGTGCCAGTAGAGACAGGGGGTGGGAGACCCAGTACTTC. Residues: CASRDRGWETQYF.

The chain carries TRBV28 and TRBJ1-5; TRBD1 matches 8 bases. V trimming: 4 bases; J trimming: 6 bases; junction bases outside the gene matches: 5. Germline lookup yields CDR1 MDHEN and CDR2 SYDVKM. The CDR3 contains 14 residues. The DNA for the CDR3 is TGTGCCAGCAGTTCCGGACAGGGCAGTCAGCCCCAGCATTTT. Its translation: CASSSGQGSQPQHF.

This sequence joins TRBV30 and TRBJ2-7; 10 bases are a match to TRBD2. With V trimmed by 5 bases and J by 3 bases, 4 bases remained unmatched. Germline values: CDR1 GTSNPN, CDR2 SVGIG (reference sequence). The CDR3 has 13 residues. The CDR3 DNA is TGTGCCTGGTCGATAGCGGGGGGCTACGAGCAGTACTTC. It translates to CAWSIAGGYEQYF.

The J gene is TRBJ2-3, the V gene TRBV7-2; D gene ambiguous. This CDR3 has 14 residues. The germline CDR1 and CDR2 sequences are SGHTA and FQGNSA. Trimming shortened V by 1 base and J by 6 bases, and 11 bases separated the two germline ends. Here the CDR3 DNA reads TGTGCCAGCAGCTTAGGCCCCCTTAGCGATACGCAGTATTTT. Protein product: CASSLGPLSDTQYF.